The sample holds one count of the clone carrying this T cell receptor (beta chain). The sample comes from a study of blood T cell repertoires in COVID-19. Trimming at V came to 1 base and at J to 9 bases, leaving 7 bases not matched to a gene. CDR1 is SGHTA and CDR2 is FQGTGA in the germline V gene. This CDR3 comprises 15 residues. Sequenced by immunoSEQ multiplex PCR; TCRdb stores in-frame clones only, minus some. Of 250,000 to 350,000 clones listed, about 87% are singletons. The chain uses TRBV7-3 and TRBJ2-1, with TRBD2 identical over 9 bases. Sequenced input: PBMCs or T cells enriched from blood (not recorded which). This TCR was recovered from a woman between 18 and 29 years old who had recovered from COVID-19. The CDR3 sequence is CASSLMVAGDPEQFF. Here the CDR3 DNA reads TGTGCCAGCAGCTTAATGGTAGCGGGGGACCCTGAGCAGTTCTTC.